Listed below are T cell receptor beta chains from one sample, sequenced in a study of T cell changes during pregnancy in multiple sclerosis. Clones were sequenced by immunoSEQ multiplex PCR, and TCRdb holds only the in-frame ones, with some missing. This sample has tens of thousands of clones, with over 95% found just once. Sequencing was performed on CD8+ T cells from peripheral blood mononuclear cells, taken after pregnancy. The receptor source for this set is a female donor with multiple sclerosis, enrolled in a pregnancy study. CDR3s include the opening cysteine and the closing phenylalanine or tryptophan. A D gene is named only where the DNA matches it firmly. Size tells how often a clone was seen (once, few, many) or the class of an expanded clone, and some rows leave it out.

d_call,j_call,clone_size,v_call,cdr3_aa,cdr3_nt
TRBD2,TRBJ2-7,.,TRBV19,CASSSTGGGTYEQYF,TGTGCCAGTAGTTCGACCGGGGGGGGGACCTACGAGCAGTACTTC
.,TRBJ1-1,once,TRBV27,CASSLVQGRTEAFF,TGTGCCAGCAGTTTAGTACAGGGAAGGACTGAAGCTTTCTTT
.,TRBJ2-5,.,TRBV7-2,CASSLRGNLETQYF,TGTGCCAGCAGCTTACGCGGGAATCTCGAGACCCAGTACTTC
.,TRBJ2-7,.,TRBV28,CASSLRNEQYF,TGTGCCAGCAGTTTGAGAAACGAGCAGTACTTC
TRBD2,TRBJ2-4,.,TRBV2,CASSFSGSRAKNIQYF,TGTGCCAGCAGTTTTAGCGGGAGCCGAGCCAAAAACATTCAGTACTTC
.,TRBJ1-5,.,TRBV21-1,CASSKEQGFQPQHF,TGTGCCAGCAGCAAAGAACAGGGATTCCAGCCCCAGCATTTT
TRBD2,TRBJ2-7,.,TRBV19,CASSSAGTSGRKGSYEQYF,TGTGCCAGTAGTAGCGCCGGGACTAGCGGGAGGAAGGGCTCCTACGAGCAGTACTTC
.,TRBJ2-7,once,TRBV5-6,CASSFNPGTTYEQYF,TGTGCCAGCAGCTTCAATCCTGGGACAACCTACGAGCAGTACTTC
.,TRBJ2-7,.,TRBV27,CASSLRGASSYEQYF,TGTGCCAGCAGTTTACGGGGGGCGAGCTCCTACGAGCAGTACTTC
TRBD1,TRBJ1-2,.,TRBV27,CASSLSTGNGYTF,TGTGCCAGCAGTTTATCGACAGGGAATGGCTACACCTTC
TRBD2,TRBJ2-1,.,TRBV27,CASTPRSGSTNEQFF,TGTGCCAGCACTCCACGGAGCGGGAGTACCAATGAGCAGTTCTTC
TRBD1,TRBJ1-1,.,TRBV5-5,CASSLFLGQLMNTEAFF,TGTGCCAGCAGCTTGTTCTTGGGACAGCTTATGAACACTGAAGCTTTCTTT
TRBD1,TRBJ1-2,.,TRBV7-2,CASSLGTGGDGYTF,TGTGCCAGCAGCTTAGGGACAGGGGGCGATGGCTACACCTTC
TRBD1,TRBJ1-1,few,TRBV5-4,CASSSAGTDAEAFF,TGTGCCAGCAGCTCCGCCGGGACAGACGCTGAAGCTTTCTTT
.,TRBJ1-1,.,TRBV28,CASSSELSVDREAFF,TGTGCCAGCAGTTCAGAACTCTCCGTTGACAGAGAAGCTTTCTTT
.,TRBJ2-7,.,TRBV6-6,CASRIGLADYEQYF,TGTGCCAGCAGAATAGGCCTAGCTGACTACGAGCAGTACTTC
TRBD2,TRBJ2-1,.,TRBV28,CASSRGLAGSNDEQFF,TGTGCCAGCAGTAGGGGACTAGCGGGATCTAACGATGAGCAGTTCTTC
.,TRBJ2-5,.,TRBV27,CASRVTGLTETQYF,TGTGCCAGCAGGGTAACAGGGTTGACAGAGACCCAGTACTTC
TRBD2,TRBJ2-7,.,TRBV7-9,CASSLALTSHEQYF,TGTGCCAGCAGCTTAGCCCTGACTAGCCACGAGCAGTACTTC
TRBD2,TRBJ2-7,.,TRBV2,CASSQRSSGKDEQYF,TGTGCCAGCAGCCAAAGATCTAGCGGGAAGGACGAGCAGTACTTC
.,TRBJ2-1,once,TRBV10-3,CAISAPSTPSGSYNEQFF,TGTGCCATCAGTGCCCCAAGTACGCCTTCGGGCTCCTACAATGAGCAGTTCTTC
.,TRBJ2-1,few,TRBV4-3,CASSGSPLSQVEGNEQFF,TGCGCCAGCAGCGGTTCCCCCCTTTCTCAGGTGGAGGGCAATGAGCAGTTCTTC
TRBD2,TRBJ2-5,once,TRBV15,CATSRKTGGETQYF,TGTGCCACCAGCAGAAAGACGGGGGGAGAGACCCAGTACTTC
.,TRBJ2-1,.,TRBV9,CASSADSGNEQFF,TGTGCCAGCAGCGCTGACTCCGGGAATGAGCAGTTCTTC
.,TRBJ2-3,.,TRBV28,CASSTPTSGGPTDTDTQYF,TGTGCCAGCAGCACGCCAACGAGCGGAGGGCCCACAGACACAGATACGCAGTATTTT
TRBD2,TRBJ2-1,.,TRBV19,CASTNGGQGGDNEQFF,TGTGCCAGTACCAATGGAGGGCAGGGAGGGGACAATGAGCAGTTCTTC
TRBD1,TRBJ1-5,.,TRBV30,CAWTGGFNQPQHF,TGTGCCTGGACAGGGGGTTTCAATCAGCCCCAGCATTTT
TRBD2,TRBJ2-1,.,TRBV4-2,CASSQTLAGGNEQFF,TGTGCCAGCAGCCAAACGCTAGCGGGCGGCAATGAGCAGTTCTTC
.,TRBJ2-1,.,TRBV5-1,CASSLYSGEGYEQFF,TGCGCCAGCAGCTTGTACTCAGGAGAGGGCTATGAGCAGTTCTTC
.,TRBJ2-5,.,TRBV21-1,CASSESRGGRETQYF,TGTGCCAGCAGCGAGAGCAGGGGCGGGCGAGAGACCCAGTACTTC
.,TRBJ2-1,.,TRBV4-3,CASSQDSRNSYNEQFF,TGCGCCAGCAGCCAAGATTCCCGTAACTCCTACAATGAGCAGTTCTTC
.,TRBJ2-7,.,TRBV29-1,CSVEGTGTLSSYEQYF,TGCAGCGTTGAAGGCACCGGGACTCTCAGCTCCTACGAGCAGTACTTC
TRBD2,TRBJ2-1,.,TRBV5-4,CASSWPTSGTYNEQFF,TGTGCCAGCAGCTGGCCGACTAGCGGAACCTACAATGAGCAGTTCTTC
.,TRBJ2-5,.,TRBV9,CASSVEGGLETQYF,TGTGCCAGCAGCGTAGAAGGAGGCCTGGAGACCCAGTACTTC
.,TRBJ2-5,.,TRBV9,CASSVPDSQETQYF,TGTGCCAGCAGCGTACCGGACTCCCAAGAGACCCAGTACTTC
.,TRBJ1-3,.,TRBV6-5,CASSPGVEGNTIYF,TGTGCCAGCAGTCCAGGGGTCGAAGGAAACACCATATATTTT
TRBD1,TRBJ2-1,.,TRBV7-8,CASSTTGGENEQFF,TGTGCCAGCAGCACTACAGGGGGCGAGAATGAGCAGTTCTTC
TRBD1,TRBJ2-7,.,TRBV15,CATSSGTGTYEQYF,TGTGCCACCAGCAGCGGGACAGGAACCTACGAGCAGTACTTC
TRBD2,TRBJ2-7,.,TRBV6-1,CASPTGTRSCEQYF,TGTGCCAGCCCTACTGGGACTAGATCGTGCGAGCAGTACTTC
TRBD1,TRBJ2-2,.,TRBV7-8,CASSSGTGNTGELFF,TGTGCCAGCAGCTCCGGGACAGGGAACACCGGGGAGCTGTTTTTT